This T cell receptor beta chain originates from a study of blood T cell repertoires in COVID-19. On the study more broadly: T cells, B-cell-depleted T cells, or PBMCs supplied cDNA or gDNA.

Cohort placement rested on clinical history that participants reported themselves. This table comes from immunoSEQ multiplex PCR, and its TCRdb copy is limited to in-frame clones, with some not included. This sample has 400,000 or so clones, with 90% found just once. CDR1 is SNHLY and CDR2 is FYNNEI in the germline V gene. This CDR3 is 15 amino acids long. V lost 5 bases and J lost 5; bases outside the gene matches: 8. Sequencing was done on a sample of PBMCs or T cells enriched from blood (not recorded which). This chain joins TRBV2 and TRBJ2-2, with 7 positions matching TRBD1. This TCR came from a man aged 18 to 30 who had recovered from COVID-19. The CDR3 nucleotides read TGTGCCAGCAGTCGAGACAGGGTAGTGACCGGGGAGCTGTTTTTT. Translating it yields CASSRDRVVTGELFF.